Given below is one T cell receptor (beta chain) in context. The TCR beta CDR3 regions underwent amplification from RNA transcripts. HTBI-primed RT-PCR formed the first round, and a multiplex PCR formed the second. TCRdb used MiXCR to reprocess the multiplex PCR reads, holding one entry per CDR3 protein. This repertoire shows about 200,000 distinct CDR3 sequences, around 28% found once; its top ten account for over 7.5%. This CDR3 has 16 amino acids. Germline loops: CDR1 SGHAT, CDR2 FQNNGV. V lost 2 bases and J lost 2, with 15 bases in between. The sample belongs to a study of Graves' ophthalmopathy and Graves' hyperthyroidism. No donor had other autoimmune disease, uncontrolled infection, pregnancy or lactation.

Sequencing was performed on peripheral blood. This TCR was recovered from a man aged 45-60 years with Graves' ophthalmopathy. The chain carries TRBV11-2 and TRBJ1-2; D unresolved. CDR3 nucleotide sequence: TGTGCCAGCAGCTTATCCGCCGGGCCCTTGAACTATGGCTACACCTTC. Translation gives CASSLSAGPLNYGYTF.